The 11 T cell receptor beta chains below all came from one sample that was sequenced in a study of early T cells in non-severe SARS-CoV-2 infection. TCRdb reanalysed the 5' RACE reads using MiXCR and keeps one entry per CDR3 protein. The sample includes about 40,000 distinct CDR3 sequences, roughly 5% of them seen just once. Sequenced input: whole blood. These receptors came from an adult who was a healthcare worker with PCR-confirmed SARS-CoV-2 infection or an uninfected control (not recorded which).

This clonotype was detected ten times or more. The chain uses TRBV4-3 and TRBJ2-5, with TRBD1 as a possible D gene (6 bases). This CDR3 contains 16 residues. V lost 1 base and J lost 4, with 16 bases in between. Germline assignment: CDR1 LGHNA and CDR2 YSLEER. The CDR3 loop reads CASSQGRTGLGETQYF. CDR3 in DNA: TGCGCCAGCAGCCAAGGAAGAACAGGGTTAGGAGAGACCCAGTACTTC.

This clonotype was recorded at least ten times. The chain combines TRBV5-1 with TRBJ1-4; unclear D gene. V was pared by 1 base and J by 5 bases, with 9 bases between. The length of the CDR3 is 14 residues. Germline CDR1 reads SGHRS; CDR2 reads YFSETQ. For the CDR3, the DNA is TGCGCCAGCAGCTTGCGCGGAAGCAATGAAAAACTGTTTTTT. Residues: CASSLRGSNEKLFF.

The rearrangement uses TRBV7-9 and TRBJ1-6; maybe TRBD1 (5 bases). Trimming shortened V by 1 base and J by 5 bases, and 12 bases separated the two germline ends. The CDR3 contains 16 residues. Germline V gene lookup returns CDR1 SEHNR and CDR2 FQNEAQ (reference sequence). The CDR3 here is CASSLVGTANNSPLHF. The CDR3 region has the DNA TGTGCCAGCAGCTTAGTTGGGACGGCGAATAATTCACCCCTCCACTTT.

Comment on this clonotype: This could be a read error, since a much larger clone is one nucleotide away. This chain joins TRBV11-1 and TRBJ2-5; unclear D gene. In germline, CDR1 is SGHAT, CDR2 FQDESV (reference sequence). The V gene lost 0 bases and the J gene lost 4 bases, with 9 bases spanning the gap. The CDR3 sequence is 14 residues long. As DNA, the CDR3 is TGTGCCAGCAGCTTAGCGCGGAGATTAGAGACCCAGTACTTC. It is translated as CASSLARRLETQYF.

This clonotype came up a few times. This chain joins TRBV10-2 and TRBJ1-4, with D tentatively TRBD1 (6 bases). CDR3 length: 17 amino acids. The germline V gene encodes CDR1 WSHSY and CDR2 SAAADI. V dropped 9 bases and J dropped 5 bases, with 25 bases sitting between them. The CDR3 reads CASLPQGSVRRNEKLFF. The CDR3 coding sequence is TGCGCCAGTCTTCCCCAGGGGAGTGTTCGGCGGAATGAAAAACTGTTTTTT.

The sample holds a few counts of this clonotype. CDR3 sequence (DNA): TGCGCCAGCAGTGCTACAGCCCCCCAAGAGACCCAGTACTTC. Its protein product is CASSATAPQETQYF. The chain combines TRBV10-1 with TRBJ2-5, with D unclear. V gave up 4 bases and J gave up 1 base, with 10 bases separating them. The CDR3 covers 14 residues. The germline V gene encodes CDR1 WNHNN and CDR2 SYGVQD (reference sequence).

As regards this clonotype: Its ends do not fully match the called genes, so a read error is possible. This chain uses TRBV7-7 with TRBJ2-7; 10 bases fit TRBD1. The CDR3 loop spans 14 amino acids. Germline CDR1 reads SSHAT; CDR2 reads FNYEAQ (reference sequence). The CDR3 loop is CASSRQGAMEEQYF. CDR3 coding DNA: TGTGCTAGCAGCCGACAGGGGGCTATGGAAGAGCAGTACTTC.

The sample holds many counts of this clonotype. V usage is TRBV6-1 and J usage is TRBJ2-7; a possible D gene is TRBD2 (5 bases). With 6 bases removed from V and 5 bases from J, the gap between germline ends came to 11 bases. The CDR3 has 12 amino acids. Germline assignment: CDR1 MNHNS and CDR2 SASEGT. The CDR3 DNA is TGTGCCAGCAGCCGCAGGCGGGACGAGCAGTACTTC. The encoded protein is CASSRRRDEQYF.

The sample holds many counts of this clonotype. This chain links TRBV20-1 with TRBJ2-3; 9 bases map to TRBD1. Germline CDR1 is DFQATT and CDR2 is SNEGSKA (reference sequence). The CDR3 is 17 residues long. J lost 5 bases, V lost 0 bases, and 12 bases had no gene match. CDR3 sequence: CSARDLFGTGGGDTQYF. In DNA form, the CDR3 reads TGCAGTGCTAGAGATCTATTTGGTACAGGGGGCGGAGATACGCAGTATTTT.

DNA of the CDR3: TGTGCCAGCAGTGATGGAGATGGCTACACCTTC. It encodes CASSDGDGYTF. The chain employs TRBV25-1 and TRBJ1-2; D not certain. CDR1 MGHDK and CDR2 SYGVNS come from the germline V gene. Between the trimmed V and J ends, which lost 3 bases and 6 bases, there was a span of 5 bases. The CDR3 consists of 11 residues.

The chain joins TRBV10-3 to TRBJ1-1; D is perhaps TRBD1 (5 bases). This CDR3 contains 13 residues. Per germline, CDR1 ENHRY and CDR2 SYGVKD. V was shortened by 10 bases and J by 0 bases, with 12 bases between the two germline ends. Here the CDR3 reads CATMSGMNTEAFF. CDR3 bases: TGTGCCACCATGTCAGGGATGAACACTGAAGCTTTCTTT.